This T cell receptor (beta chain) was identified during a study of identical twins. Study-wide findings and caveats: Out-of-frame TCR alpha sharing observed in monozygotic twins exceeded model estimates. Abundant beta clonotypes from cord blood had fewer insertions, unlike memory repertoires, which showed none.

This CDR3 region has 13 residues. Per the germline V gene, CDR1 is DFQATT and CDR2 is SNEGSKA (reference sequence). The donors were all healthy and Caucasian. This clonotype was seen more than once but under ten times. As yet, its antigen is unknown. With template switching, a universal primer site was added, and the cDNA carried unique molecular identifiers. MiXCR was run by TCRdb on the 5' RACE reads, yielding one entry per CDR3 protein. The sample carries 1.5 million or so distinct CDR3 sequences, about 31% recorded once. The specimen sequenced was cord blood. The clonotype originates from a newborn girl in good health. The chain links TRBV20-1 to TRBJ2-6, with D unclear. In DNA form, the CDR3 reads TGCAGGGCCTCCAAGCCTGGGGCCAACGTCCTGACTTTC. It specifies CRASKPGANVLTF.